This entry concerns a single T cell receptor beta chain. Its specificity is unknown. Each CDR3 protein gets one entry after TCRdb re-called the 5' RACE reads with MiXCR. The table records 400,000 to 450,000 distinct CDR3 sequences, roughly a sixth of them present only once. This sample stems from a study of T cells after yellow fever vaccination. Across the whole study: Where fractions had low cell numbers, libraries were prepared from them with the SMART-Seq v4 Ultra Low Input RNA kit. Notes on the study in general: Detected again after the booster were most primary-vaccination clones, at approximately 95% CD4 and nearly 90% CD8. Contaminants from the bulk population, in the form of abundant clonotypes, could be found in FACS-sorted repertoires.

The CDR3 runs 13 residues. Germline CDR1 is MDHEN and CDR2 is SYDVKM. Trimming pared 7 bases from V and 2 bases from J, leaving 12 bases between. The specimen was PBMCs, collected before the yellow fever booster vaccination. This chain uses TRBV28 with TRBJ2-7, with D perhaps being TRBD1 or TRBD2 (5 bases each). The source is a man aged 18 to 30 who received the YFV17D yellow fever vaccine. CDR3 amino acids: CASTGPGPYEQYF. In DNA, the CDR3 is TGTGCCAGCACCGGGCCGGGACCCTACGAGCAGTACTTC.